The rows below give T cell receptor beta chains drawn from one sample of a study of shared clonotypes between healthy human individuals. Only in-frame clones appear in the TCRdb table, and some are missing; sequencing was by immunoSEQ multiplex PCR. The table lists roughly 2.1 million clones, 90% to 95% of them singletons. Sequencing was performed on naive CD8+ T cells from PBMCs. Every receptor here comes from a man aged 18 to 29 in good health. Some clones in this sample may be carry-over from other donors' samples. Each CDR3 is given with its conserved first and last residue. Each record gives: CDR3 length, clone size, D gene, V gene, J gene, CDR3 DNA, CDR3 protein. A D gene is named only where the DNA matches it firmly. Size is stated for part of the rows, as once, few or many counts, or as a class when the clone is expanded.

len: 15; abundance: -; d_gene: -; v_gene: TRBV28; j_gene: TRBJ2-6; CDR3nt: TGTGCCAGCAGCCCCGGACTGTCGTTGCCCAACGTCCTGACTTTC; CDR3aa: CASSPGLSLPNVLTF
len: 11; abundance: -; d_gene: -; v_gene: TRBV10-2; j_gene: TRBJ1-1; CDR3nt: TGCGCCAGCAGGCCGGGGGGCAGAGCTTTCTTT; CDR3aa: CASRPGGRAFF
len: 10; abundance: -; d_gene: -; v_gene: TRBV15; j_gene: TRBJ2-5; CDR3nt: TGTGCCACCCGCGGAGAGACCCAGTACTTC; CDR3aa: CATRGETQYF
len: 13; abundance: -; d_gene: -; v_gene: TRBV7-9; j_gene: TRBJ2-5; CDR3nt: TGTGCCAGCAGCTTTTTTCCCGAAGAGACCCAGTACTTC; CDR3aa: CASSFFPEETQYF
len: 16; abundance: -; d_gene: -; v_gene: TRBV6-5; j_gene: TRBJ1-3; CDR3nt: TGTGCCAGCAGTTACTATGGGGACTCGGCTGGAAACACCATATATTTT; CDR3aa: CASSYYGDSAGNTIYF
len: 17; abundance: -; d_gene: -; v_gene: TRBV27; j_gene: TRBJ2-7; CDR3nt: TGTGCCAGCAGTTCAGTGAGGGTTAAAGGCCCCTCCTACGAGCAGTACTTC; CDR3aa: CASSSVRVKGPSYEQYF
len: 14; abundance: once; d_gene: -; v_gene: TRBV15; j_gene: TRBJ1-1; CDR3nt: TGTGCCACCAGCAGAGACAGGAAGGGAACTGAAGCTTTCTTT; CDR3aa: CATSRDRKGTEAFF
len: 19; abundance: -; d_gene: TRBD2; v_gene: TRBV27; j_gene: TRBJ2-5; CDR3nt: TGTGCCAGCAGTTTAAGGGGACTAGCCTATGGGGCCAAACAAGAGACCCAGTACTTC; CDR3aa: CASSLRGLAYGAKQETQYF
len: 13; abundance: -; d_gene: -; v_gene: TRBV11-2; j_gene: TRBJ2-7; CDR3nt: TGTGCCAGCAGCTTTTCAGGCGCCTACGAGCAGTACTTC; CDR3aa: CASSFSGAYEQYF
len: 16; abundance: -; d_gene: TRBD1; v_gene: TRBV7-9; j_gene: TRBJ1-4; CDR3nt: TGTGCCAGCAGCTTTCCGCCAGGGGGCGCATATGAAAAACTGTTTTTT; CDR3aa: CASSFPPGGAYEKLFF
len: 13; abundance: once; d_gene: -; v_gene: TRBV27; j_gene: TRBJ1-4; CDR3nt: TGTGCCAGCAGTTTGGCCCGGCGTGAAAAACTGTTTTTT; CDR3aa: CASSLARREKLFF
len: 16; abundance: -; d_gene: -; v_gene: TRBV6-1; j_gene: TRBJ2-7; CDR3nt: TGTGCCAGCAGTGAACTCGGCCCGGGAGCGACGTACGAGCAGTACTTC; CDR3aa: CASSELGPGATYEQYF
len: 13; abundance: -; d_gene: -; v_gene: TRBV7-7; j_gene: TRBJ2-1; CDR3nt: TGTGCCAGCAGCCAACTGGCGTGGGGTGAGCAGTTCTTC; CDR3aa: CASSQLAWGEQFF
len: 15; abundance: -; d_gene: TRBD1; v_gene: TRBV5-6; j_gene: TRBJ2-7; CDR3nt: TGTGCCAGCAGCCACGGGACAGGGGTTGGCTACGAGCAGTACTTC; CDR3aa: CASSHGTGVGYEQYF
len: 12; abundance: -; d_gene: -; v_gene: TRBV2; j_gene: TRBJ2-1; CDR3nt: TGTGCCAGCAGTGACACGGAGGGAAAAGGGTTCTTC; CDR3aa: CASSDTEGKGFF
len: 15; abundance: -; d_gene: -; v_gene: TRBV9; j_gene: TRBJ1-4; CDR3nt: TGTGCCAGCAGCGTAGGAGGGCAGAGACTTGAAAAACTGTTTTTT; CDR3aa: CASSVGGQRLEKLFF
len: 14; abundance: -; d_gene: TRBD2; v_gene: TRBV30; j_gene: TRBJ2-7; CDR3nt: TGTGCCTGGAGTGTAACGCGGGAGACCTACGAGCAGTACTTC; CDR3aa: CAWSVTRETYEQYF
len: 12; abundance: -; d_gene: -; v_gene: TRBV7-9; j_gene: TRBJ1-1; CDR3nt: TGTGCCACTCCAGGGGCGAACACTGAAGCTTTCTTT; CDR3aa: CATPGANTEAFF
len: 17; abundance: -; d_gene: -; v_gene: TRBV19; j_gene: TRBJ2-2; CDR3nt: TGTGCCAGTAGTATAGATTTGGAGGAGGGGAACACCGGGGAGCTGTTTTTT; CDR3aa: CASSIDLEEGNTGELFF
len: 16; abundance: -; d_gene: -; v_gene: TRBV9; j_gene: TRBJ2-7; CDR3nt: TGTGCCAGCAGCCCAGGGGGAGGCTGGGCTAGCTACGAGCAGTACTTC; CDR3aa: CASSPGGGWASYEQYF
len: 16; abundance: -; d_gene: TRBD2; v_gene: TRBV6-9; j_gene: TRBJ2-3; CDR3nt: TGTGCCAGCAGTTATTCGAACGGGAGGCGGACAGATACGCAGTATTTT; CDR3aa: CASSYSNGRRTDTQYF
len: 16; abundance: -; d_gene: -; v_gene: TRBV5-1; j_gene: TRBJ2-7; CDR3nt: TGCGCCAGCAGCTTACAAAGCGCGGTGATCCCCTACGAGCAGTACTTC; CDR3aa: CASSLQSAVIPYEQYF
len: 15; abundance: once; d_gene: TRBD2; v_gene: TRBV5-4; j_gene: TRBJ2-3; CDR3nt: TGTGCCAGCAGCTTAACTAGCGCGGGAACAGATACGCAGTATTTT; CDR3aa: CASSLTSAGTDTQYF
len: 15; abundance: -; d_gene: -; v_gene: TRBV4-3; j_gene: TRBJ2-6; CDR3nt: TGCGCCAGCAGCCAAGCCTATGACAGCCAGTACGTCCTGACTTTC; CDR3aa: CASSQAYDSQYVLTF
len: 12; abundance: -; d_gene: -; v_gene: TRBV14; j_gene: TRBJ2-7; CDR3nt: TGTGCCAGCAGTCAGGGGCTCGACGAGCAGTACTTC; CDR3aa: CASSQGLDEQYF
len: 15; abundance: -; d_gene: -; v_gene: TRBV5-1; j_gene: TRBJ2-1; CDR3nt: TGCGCCAGCAGCTTGGCCGGGACACTACACAATGAGCAGTTCTTC; CDR3aa: CASSLAGTLHNEQFF
len: 12; abundance: -; d_gene: -; v_gene: TRBV29-1; j_gene: TRBJ2-3; CDR3nt: TGCAGCGCAAACTCGATCGGGGATACGCAGTATTTT; CDR3aa: CSANSIGDTQYF
len: 20; abundance: -; d_gene: TRBD2; v_gene: TRBV28; j_gene: TRBJ2-3; CDR3nt: TGTGCCAGCAGTCACGGACGGGGTGTAGCGGGAGGGGTTGGGGGAGATACGCAGTATTTT; CDR3aa: CASSHGRGVAGGVGGDTQYF
len: 13; abundance: once; d_gene: -; v_gene: TRBV28; j_gene: TRBJ2-2; CDR3nt: TGTGCCAGCCGCGAGGGCTCCTCCGGGGAGCTGTTTTTT; CDR3aa: CASREGSSGELFF
len: 13; abundance: -; d_gene: -; v_gene: TRBV5-6; j_gene: TRBJ2-7; CDR3nt: TGTGCCAGCAGCTTGGCCGTCTGGGGCGAGCAGTACTTC; CDR3aa: CASSLAVWGEQYF
len: 14; abundance: few; d_gene: -; v_gene: TRBV30; j_gene: TRBJ1-1; CDR3nt: TGTGCCTGGAGTGTACGGGAGGGGATAACTGAAGCTTTCTTT; CDR3aa: CAWSVREGITEAFF
len: 15; abundance: -; d_gene: TRBD2; v_gene: TRBV5-1; j_gene: TRBJ2-1; CDR3nt: TGCGCCAGCAGCTGGCGGGAGGGCCAAGACAATGAGCAGTTCTTC; CDR3aa: CASSWREGQDNEQFF
len: 12; abundance: once; d_gene: -; v_gene: TRBV2; j_gene: TRBJ2-7; CDR3nt: TGTGCCAGCAGGGACAACCTTTACGAGCAGTACTTC; CDR3aa: CASRDNLYEQYF
len: 16; abundance: -; d_gene: TRBD2; v_gene: TRBV5-1; j_gene: TRBJ2-1; CDR3nt: TGCGCCAGCAGTATTTATGGGGGACTAGCGACCGATGAGCAGTTCTTC; CDR3aa: CASSIYGGLATDEQFF
len: 16; abundance: -; d_gene: TRBD2; v_gene: TRBV11-2; j_gene: TRBJ2-5; CDR3nt: TGTGCCAGCAGCTCCCGACCGGGAGGGGAGCAAGAGACCCAGTACTTC; CDR3aa: CASSSRPGGEQETQYF